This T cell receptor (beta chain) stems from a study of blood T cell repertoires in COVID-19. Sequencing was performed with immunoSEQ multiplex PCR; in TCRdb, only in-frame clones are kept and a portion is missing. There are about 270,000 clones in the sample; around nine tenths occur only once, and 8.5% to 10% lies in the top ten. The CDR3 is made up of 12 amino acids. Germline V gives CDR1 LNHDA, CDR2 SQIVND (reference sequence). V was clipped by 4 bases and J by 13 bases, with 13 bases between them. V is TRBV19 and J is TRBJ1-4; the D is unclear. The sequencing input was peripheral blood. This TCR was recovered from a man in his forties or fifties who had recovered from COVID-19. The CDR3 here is CASSRRRESLFF. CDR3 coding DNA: TGTGCCAGTAGTAGGAGGCGCGAATCACTGTTTTTT.